This TCR beta chain was retrieved from a study of T cell responses to AZD1222 COVID-19 vaccine. Overall study findings and caveats: The donors showed a predominance of white British ancestry and of females, with possible underestimation of clonal diversity.

The repertoire was sequenced with immunoSEQ multiplex PCR; TCRdb's copy has only in-frame clones and lacks some. The data hold 80,000 or so clones, with around 90% observed a single time. This clone has only one observation. What it recognizes is unknown. This TCR was recovered from an adult who received the AZD1222 COVID-19 vaccine. Sequencing was performed on peripheral blood, taken 28 days after the second AZD1222 dose.

The CDR3 loop reads CAWARDYLGGELFF. DNA for the CDR3: TGTGCCTGGGCCCGGGACTACCTTGGCGGGGAGCTGTTTTTT. The genes are TRBV30 and TRBJ2-2, with 7 bases matching TRBD2. This CDR3 has 14 residues. Germline CDR1 and CDR2: GTSNPN and SVGIG (reference sequence). Trimming at V came to 5 bases and at J to 7 bases, leaving 10 bases not matched to a gene.